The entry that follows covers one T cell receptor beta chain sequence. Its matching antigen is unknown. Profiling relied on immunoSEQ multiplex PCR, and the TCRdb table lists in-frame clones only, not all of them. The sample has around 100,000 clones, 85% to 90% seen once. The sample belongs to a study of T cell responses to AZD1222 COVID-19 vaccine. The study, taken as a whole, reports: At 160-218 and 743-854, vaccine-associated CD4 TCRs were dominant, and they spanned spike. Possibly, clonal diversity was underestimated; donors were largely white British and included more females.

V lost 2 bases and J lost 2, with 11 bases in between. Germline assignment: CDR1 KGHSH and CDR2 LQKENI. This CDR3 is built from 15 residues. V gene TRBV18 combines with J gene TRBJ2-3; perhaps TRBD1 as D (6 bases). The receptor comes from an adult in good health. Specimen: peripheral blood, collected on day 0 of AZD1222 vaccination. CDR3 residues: CASSPVQGPTDTQYF. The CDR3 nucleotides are TGTGCCAGCTCACCAGTACAGGGTCCCACAGATACGCAGTATTTT.